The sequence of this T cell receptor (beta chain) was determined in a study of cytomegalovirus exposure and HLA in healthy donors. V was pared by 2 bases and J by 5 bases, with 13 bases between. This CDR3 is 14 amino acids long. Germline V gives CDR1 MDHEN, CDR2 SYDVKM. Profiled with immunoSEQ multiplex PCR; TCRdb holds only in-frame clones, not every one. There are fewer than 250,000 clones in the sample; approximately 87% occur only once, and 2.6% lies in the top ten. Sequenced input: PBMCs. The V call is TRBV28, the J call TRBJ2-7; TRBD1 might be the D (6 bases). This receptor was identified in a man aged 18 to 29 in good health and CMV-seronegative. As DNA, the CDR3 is TGTGCCAGCAGTTTAGCAGGGGTGGACGACGAGCAGTACTTC. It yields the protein CASSLAGVDDEQYF. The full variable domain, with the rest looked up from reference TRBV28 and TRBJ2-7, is DVKVTQSSRYLVKRTGEKVFLECVQDMDHENMFWYRQDPGLGLRLIYFSYDVKMKEKGDIPEGYSVSREKKERFSLILESASTNQTSMYLCASSLAGVDDEQYFGPGTRLTVT.